The clone carrying this T cell receptor (beta chain) was seen more than once but under ten times. Its target is not known. The data are from a study of beta chain features in type 1 diabetes. Study overall: No age, gender or cell yield differences were seen between patients and healthy donors. Findings and limits, study-wide: Comparison showed that naive, central memory and Treg TCRB repertoires appeared more similar among patients than among healthy donors. Shorter TCRB CDR3s, moderately but significantly so, were found in Type 1 diabetes patients in all four CD4+ subsets.

Reverse transcription of all isolated RNA meant that expressed TCRB transcripts were sequenced. Clones were sequenced by immunoSEQ multiplex PCR, and TCRdb holds only the in-frame ones, with some missing. Here the sample spans 620,000 or so clones, 15% being singletons. The CDR3 consists of 12 residues. Germline CDR1 and CDR2: MNHEY and SVGAGI. V dropped 6 bases and J dropped 3 bases, with 9 bases sitting between them. The sequencing input was naive CD4+ T cells from blood. The origin of this receptor is a man younger than 30 in good health. This chain uses TRBV6-5 with TRBJ2-7; D gene ambiguous. CDR3 sequence: CASSTAFYEQYF. CDR3 nucleotide sequence: TGTGCCAGCAGCACGGCATTCTACGAGCAGTACTTC.